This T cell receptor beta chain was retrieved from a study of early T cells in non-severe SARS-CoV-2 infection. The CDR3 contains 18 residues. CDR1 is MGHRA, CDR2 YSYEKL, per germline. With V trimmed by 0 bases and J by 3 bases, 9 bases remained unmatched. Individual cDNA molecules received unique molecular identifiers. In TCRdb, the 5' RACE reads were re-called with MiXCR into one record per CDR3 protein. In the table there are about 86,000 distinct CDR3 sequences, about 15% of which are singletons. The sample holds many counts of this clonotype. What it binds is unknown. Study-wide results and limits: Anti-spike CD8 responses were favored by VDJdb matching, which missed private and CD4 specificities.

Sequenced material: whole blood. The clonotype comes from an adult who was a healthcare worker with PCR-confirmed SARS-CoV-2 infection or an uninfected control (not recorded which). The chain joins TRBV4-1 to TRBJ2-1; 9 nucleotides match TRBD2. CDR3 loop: CASSQEGASGTHYNEQFF. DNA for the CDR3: TGCGCCAGCAGCCAAGAGGGGGCTAGCGGGACCCACTACAATGAGCAGTTCTTC.